This T cell receptor beta chain was captured by sequencing in a study of blood T cell repertoires in COVID-19. Background on the study: COVID-19 samples from acute and convalescent phases originated in the United States, Italy and Spain.

Recruits, aged roughly 18 to 89 years, lived in 24 US areas. In assigning cohorts, the study relied on participant-reported clinical history. A single count supports this clone. This CDR3 contains 14 residues. Germline V lookup: CDR1 SQVTM, CDR2 ANQGSEA. The V end was cut by 7 bases, the J end by 0 bases, with 15 bases between. Per the original data handling: Reference gene primer amplification in the assay estimated nucleated cell counts. Generated by immunoSEQ multiplex PCR, the TCRdb table keeps only in-frame clones and is missing some. From that table come the V and J calls and clone size; the DNA was used to work out D and trimming. The sample contains about 400,000 clones, nearly 90% of which appear only once.

The receptor comes from a woman between 40 and 55 years old with acute COVID-19. Input material: PBMCs or T cells enriched from blood (not recorded which). The rearrangement joins TRBV29-1 to TRBJ1-2, with D possibly matching TRBD1 (5 bases). CDR3 residues: CSAEMTAPNYGYTF. The CDR3 coding sequence is TGCAGCGCGGAGATGACAGCGCCTAACTATGGCTACACCTTC. Based on the CDR3 plus reference TRBV29-1 and TRBJ1-2, the full variable domain is SAVISQKPSRDICQRGTSLTIQCQVDSQVTMMFWYRQQPGQSLTLIATANQGSEATYESGFVIDKFPISRPNLTFSTLTVSNMSPEDSSIYLCSAEMTAPNYGYTFGSGTRLTVV.